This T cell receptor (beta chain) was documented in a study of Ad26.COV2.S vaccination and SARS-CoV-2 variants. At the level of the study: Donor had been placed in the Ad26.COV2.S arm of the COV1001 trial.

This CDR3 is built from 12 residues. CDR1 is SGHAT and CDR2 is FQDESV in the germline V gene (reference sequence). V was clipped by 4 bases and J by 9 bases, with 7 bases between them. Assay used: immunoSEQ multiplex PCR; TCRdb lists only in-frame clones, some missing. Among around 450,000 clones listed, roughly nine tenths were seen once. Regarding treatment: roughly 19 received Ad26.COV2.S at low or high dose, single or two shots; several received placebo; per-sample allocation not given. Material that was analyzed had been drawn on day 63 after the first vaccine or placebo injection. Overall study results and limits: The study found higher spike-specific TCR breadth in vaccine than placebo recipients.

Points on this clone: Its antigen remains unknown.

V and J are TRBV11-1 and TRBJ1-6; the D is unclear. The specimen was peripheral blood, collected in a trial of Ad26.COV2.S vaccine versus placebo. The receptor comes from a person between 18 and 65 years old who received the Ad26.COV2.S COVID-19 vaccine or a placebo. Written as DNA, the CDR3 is TGTGCCAGCAGCTCAACTTTTTCACCCCTCCACTTT. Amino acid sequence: CASSSTFSPLHF.